Shown below are 19 T cell receptor beta chains from a single sample sequenced in a study of cytomegalovirus exposure and HLA in healthy donors. Vbeta (60) and Jbeta (13) primers were used in the PCR. This table comes from immunoSEQ multiplex PCR, and its TCRdb copy is limited to in-frame clones, with some not included. The sample lists hundreds of thousands of clones; more than 55% were seen once. The sample consisted of PBMCs. These receptor sequences come from a female donor in good health and CMV-seronegative.

The V call is TRBV6-6, the J call TRBJ1-1; D gene ambiguous. The V gene's germline CDR1 is MNHNY and CDR2 SVGAGI (reference sequence). The CDR3 length is 13 residues. Deletions cut 2 bases from V and 6 bases from J, with 10 bases between. The CDR3 sequence is CASSYQASPEAFF. In DNA form, the CDR3 reads TGTGCCAGCAGTTACCAGGCATCCCCTGAAGCTTTCTTT.

This rearrangement joins TRBV20-1 to TRBJ2-5; maybe TRBD1 (6 bases). The J call may be incorrect, as the DNA end agrees better with TRBJ2-7. The CDR3 length is 11 residues. In germline, CDR1 is DFQATT, CDR2 SNEGSKA (reference sequence). The CDR3 DNA follows: TGCAGTGCAAAACAGGGATACGAGCAGTACTTC. This translates into CSAKQGYEQYF.

The V gene is TRBV11-2, the J gene TRBJ1-1; a weak D match, TRBD1 (5 bases). V shed 5 bases and J shed 1 base, with 8 bases lying between them. From germline, CDR1 is SGHAT and CDR2 FQNNGV. The CDR3 is made up of 13 amino acids. The CDR3 sequence is CASSRTGNTEAFF. In nucleotides, the CDR3 is TGTGCCAGCAGCCGAACAGGGAACACTGAAGCTTTCTTT. Using reference TRBV11-2 and TRBJ1-1 for the parts outside the CDR3, the full variable domain is EAGVAQSPRYKIIEKRQSVAFWCNPISGHATLYWYQQILGQGPKLLIQFQNNGVVDDSQLPKDRFSAERLKGVDSTLKIQPAKLEDSAVYLCASSRTGNTEAFFGQGTRLTVV.

The chain recombines TRBV5-1 with TRBJ2-7; D remains unclear. V lost 1 base and J lost 0, with 5 bases in between. CDR1 and CDR2 from the germline V gene are SGHRS and YFSETQ. CDR3 length equals 13 residues. The CDR3 sequence: CASSLPLSYEQYF. The CDR3 region has the DNA TGCGCCAGCAGCTTGCCTCTCTCCTACGAGCAGTACTTC.

This clone has a handful of counts. This chain connects TRBV9 to TRBJ1-1; 7 bases agree with TRBD1. CDR3 length: 13 amino acids. Per the germline V gene, CDR1 is SGDLS and CDR2 is YYNGEE. The trim removed 6 bases at V and 3 bases at J, leaving 5 bases unmatched. CDR3 in DNA: TGTGCCAGCAAACGACAGGGCGACACTGAAGCTTTCTTT. This sequence encodes CASKRQGDTEAFF.

This rearrangement joins TRBV13 to TRBJ2-5; 8 nucleotides align to TRBD1. CDR1 is PRHDT and CDR2 is FYEKMQ in the germline V gene (reference sequence). J was trimmed by 7 bases and V by 5 bases; bases with no gene match: 12. CDR3 size: 15 residues. CDR3 DNA: TGTGCCAGCAGCCCCTGGACAGGGAATGCAGGGACCCAGTACTTC. This codes for CASSPWTGNAGTQYF.

The chain carries TRBV5-1 and TRBJ2-4, with 7 bases that match TRBD2. Trimming removed 1 base from V and 6 bases from J; junction bases left unmatched: 10. The CDR3 has 16 amino acids. Per the germline V gene, CDR1 is SGHRS and CDR2 is YFSETQ. The chain's CDR3 is CASSLTPRGLGNIQYF. The CDR3 region has the DNA TGCGCCAGCAGCTTGACCCCAAGAGGACTAGGAAACATTCAGTACTTC.

The chain uses TRBV7-9 and TRBJ1-1, with D uncertain. This CDR3 region has 14 residues. CDR1 is SEHNR and CDR2 is FQNEAQ in the germline V gene (reference sequence). V dropped 6 bases and J dropped 0 bases, with 11 bases sitting between them. In DNA, the CDR3 is TGTGCCAGCAGTTCTGACGGAGTGAACACTGAAGCTTTCTTT. Translating it yields CASSSDGVNTEAFF.

CDR3 sequence reads: CASSGRAFYEQYF. The CDR3 DNA reads TGTGCCAGCAGTGGTCGCGCATTTTACGAGCAGTACTTC. The chain recombines TRBV2 with TRBJ2-7; D gene ambiguous. Looked up from germline, CDR1 is SNHLY and CDR2 is FYNNEI. Trimming cost V 4 bases and J 4 bases, with 11 bases left between them. The CDR3 is 13 amino acids.

The chain couples TRBV9 to TRBJ2-3; 10 positions match TRBD2. The CDR3 is made up of 16 amino acids. V shed 4 bases, J shed 6 bases, and the junction held 11 bases outside the gene matches. Germline-derived CDR1 and CDR2 are SGDLS and YYNGEE. CDR3 in amino acids: CASSSSGRGPVDTQYF. CDR3 sequence (DNA): TGTGCCAGCAGCTCTAGCGGGAGAGGCCCAGTCGATACGCAGTATTTT.

This clone was found a few times. The gene calls are TRBV28 and TRBJ1-2, with unresolved D. Germline V CDR1 and CDR2: MDHEN, SYDVKM. The CDR3 has 14 amino acids. V was cut by 1 base and J by 8 bases, with 14 bases left in between. The CDR3 is CASSLLRAGRGYTF. The DNA of the CDR3 is TGTGCCAGCAGTTTATTAAGGGCGGGGAGGGGCTACACCTTC.

The rearrangement links TRBV11-2 to TRBJ2-1; 10 bases fit TRBD2. V lost 3 bases and J lost 6; bases outside the gene matches: 2. Germline CDR1 SGHAT, CDR2 FQNNGV. This CDR3 comprises 14 residues. The DNA of the CDR3 is TGTGCCAGCAGCTTTATAGCGGGAGGCAATGAGCAGTTCTTC. Translating it yields CASSFIAGGNEQFF.

The genes are TRBV4-1 and TRBJ2-5; maybe TRBD2 (5 bases). The CDR3 covers 14 residues. CDR1 and CDR2 (germline): MGHRA, YSYEKL. The V gene lost 4 bases and the J gene lost 1 base, with 10 bases spanning the gap. CDR3 protein: CASSPFRGQETQYF. CDR3 nucleotides: TGCGCCAGCAGCCCGTTTCGGGGCCAAGAGACCCAGTACTTC.

This chain uses TRBV27 with TRBJ2-1; TRBD1 matches at 7 bases. The germline gives CDR1 MNHEY, CDR2 SMNVEV (reference sequence). The V segment lost 1 base and the J segment 8 bases; nucleotides outside the gene matches: 14. This CDR3 has 17 residues. This CDR3 is CASSLYQNRGDSDEQFF. As DNA, the CDR3 is TGTGCCAGCAGTTTATACCAGAACAGGGGCGACTCTGATGAGCAGTTCTTC.

This clone was counted once. V gene TRBV11-1 combines with J gene TRBJ1-1, with 7 bases aligning to TRBD1. The V and J ends lost 5 bases and 6 bases, in that order; junction bases with no gene match: 9. CDR3 length equals 14 residues. Germline values: CDR1 SGHAT, CDR2 FQDESV (reference sequence). CDR3 loop: CASSQSGGRSEAFF. The CDR3 DNA reads as TGTGCCAGCAGCCAGTCAGGGGGTAGATCTGAAGCTTTCTTT.

This chain joins TRBV11-3 and TRBJ2-1; TRBD1 is a possible D gene (6 bases). Germline loops: CDR1 SGHNT, CDR2 YENEEA. The V and J ends lost 2 bases and 2 bases respectively, with 19 bases between them. The CDR3 totals 18 residues. CDR3 sequence (DNA): TGTGCCAGCAGCTTACAGGGGCTGGGGCTAGACGCCTACAATGAGCAGTTCTTC. Encoded protein: CASSLQGLGLDAYNEQFF.

The chain joins TRBV9 to TRBJ1-1, with D unresolved. Trimming stripped 0 bases from V and 0 bases from J, with 9 bases between. The CDR3 sequence is 15 residues long. Germline values: CDR1 SGDLS, CDR2 YYNGEE. CDR3 amino acids: CASSVGGGMNTEAFF. The CDR3 bases are TGTGCCAGCAGCGTAGGTGGCGGGATGAACACTGAAGCTTTCTTT.

V gene TRBV15 combines with J gene TRBJ2-3; a weak D match, TRBD2 (5 bases). Germline CDR1 LNHNV, CDR2 YYDKDF (reference sequence). This CDR3 spans 15 amino acids. Trimming took off 0 bases at V and 5 bases at J, with 12 bases between the two ends. This chain's CDR3 is CATSRDKGDVDTQYF. CDR3 nucleotide sequence: TGTGCCACCAGCAGAGATAAGGGAGACGTAGATACGCAGTATTTT.

The chain combines TRBV25-1 with TRBJ2-1; 14 bases align to TRBD2. Losses at the gene ends were 7 bases for V and 2 bases for J; bases not matched to a gene: 4. From germline, CDR1 is MGHDK and CDR2 SYGVNS. The CDR3 is 16 amino acids. In DNA form, the CDR3 reads TGTGCCAGCATGGGGACTAGCGGGGGTGCCTACAATGAGCAGTTCTTC. Residues: CASMGTSGGAYNEQFF.